A selection of T cell receptor beta chains follows, all from one sample in a study of human T cells and chemical hapten exposure. Using its own MiXCR run on the RACE reads, TCRdb lists one record per CDR3 protein. Seen here are some 71,000 distinct CDR3 sequences, 10% observed once, and the top ten hold around 7%. The sample consisted of whole blood, taken in connection with sensitization to the hapten diphenylcyclopropenone (DPC). These receptors all come from a woman between 45 and 65 years old with alopecia areata. Some clones in this sample may be carry-over from other donors' samples. Each CDR3 is given with its conserved first and last residue. The D gene is left open where the match is weak. Rows may omit the clone size; those that give it use once, few, many or a size class.

v_call: TRBV20-1; clone_size: NA; cdr3_length: 15; d_call: TRBD2; j_call: TRBJ2-5; cdr3_nt: TGCAGTGCTGCTTTGGGGCGGGAGCCCGATAAGACCCAGTACTTC; cdr3_aa: CSAALGREPDKTQYF
v_call: TRBV10-3; clone_size: NA; cdr3_length: 15; d_call: NA; j_call: TRBJ2-5; cdr3_nt: TGTGCCATCAGTGGACGGCAGGGCGACCAAGAGACCCAGTACTTC; cdr3_aa: CAISGRQGDQETQYF
v_call: TRBV7-2; clone_size: NA; cdr3_length: 15; d_call: NA; j_call: TRBJ1-1; cdr3_nt: TGTGCCAGCAGCTTAGTCGTCGGCACGCAAACTGAAGCTTTCTTT; cdr3_aa: CASSLVVGTQTEAFF
v_call: TRBV2; clone_size: few; cdr3_length: 16; d_call: NA; j_call: TRBJ2-3; cdr3_nt: TGTGCCAGCAGTCCTCTGACTGCGGGGGCCACAGATACGCAGTATTTT; cdr3_aa: CASSPLTAGATDTQYF
v_call: TRBV11-2; clone_size: many; cdr3_length: 14; d_call: NA; j_call: TRBJ2-7; cdr3_nt: TGTGCCAGCAGCGGGTTAACAGGGATTTACGAGCAGTACTTC; cdr3_aa: CASSGLTGIYEQYF
v_call: TRBV3-1; clone_size: few; cdr3_length: 12; d_call: NA; j_call: TRBJ1-1; cdr3_nt: TGTGCCAGCAGCCAGGGAACCGCCGAAGCTTTCTTT; cdr3_aa: CASSQGTAEAFF
v_call: TRBV28; clone_size: NA; cdr3_length: 14; d_call: TRBD1; j_call: TRBJ2-7; cdr3_nt: TGTGCCAGCAGTTCATCGGACAGGGGCAACGAGCAGTACTTC; cdr3_aa: CASSSSDRGNEQYF
v_call: TRBV7-9; clone_size: NA; cdr3_length: 16; d_call: TRBD2; j_call: TRBJ2-5; cdr3_nt: TGTGCCAGCAGCTTAGGACTAGCGGCCCCCCAAGAGACCCAGTACTTC; cdr3_aa: CASSLGLAAPQETQYF
v_call: TRBV7-9; clone_size: NA; cdr3_length: 13; d_call: TRBD1; j_call: TRBJ1-5; cdr3_nt: TGTGCCAGCAGCCTTACAGGGGAACAGCCCCAGCATTTT; cdr3_aa: CASSLTGEQPQHF
v_call: TRBV12-5; clone_size: NA; cdr3_length: 16; d_call: NA; j_call: TRBJ2-1; cdr3_nt: TGTGCTAGTGGTTTGGTACTCGGCGGGATCTACAATGAGCAGTTCTTC; cdr3_aa: CASGLVLGGIYNEQFF
v_call: TRBV5-5; clone_size: many; cdr3_length: 15; d_call: NA; j_call: TRBJ1-2; cdr3_nt: TGTGCCAGCAGCTTGCTCGCAGGGATGAACTATGGCTACACCTTC; cdr3_aa: CASSLLAGMNYGYTF
v_call: TRBV29-1; clone_size: NA; cdr3_length: 13; d_call: NA; j_call: TRBJ1-2; cdr3_nt: TGCAGCGTTGAGGCGGGGGCAGGCTATGGCTACACCTTC; cdr3_aa: CSVEAGAGYGYTF
v_call: TRBV3-1; clone_size: NA; cdr3_length: 14; d_call: NA; j_call: TRBJ1-4; cdr3_nt: TGTGCCAGCAGCCAAAGATCAACTAATGAAAAACTGTTTTTT; cdr3_aa: CASSQRSTNEKLFF
v_call: TRBV5-4; clone_size: many; cdr3_length: 17; d_call: TRBD2; j_call: TRBJ2-5; cdr3_nt: TGTGCCAGCAGCTTGGGGCTAGCGGGAAGGGATGAAGAGACCCAGTACTTC; cdr3_aa: CASSLGLAGRDEETQYF
v_call: TRBV25-1; clone_size: many; cdr3_length: 17; d_call: NA; j_call: TRBJ1-4; cdr3_nt: TGTGCCAGCAGTGAATCCCGGGGCTCCACAACTAATGAAAAACTGTTTTTT; cdr3_aa: CASSESRGSTTNEKLFF